The rows below give T cell receptor beta chains drawn from one sample of a study of glioma-infiltrating T cells after dendritic cell vaccination. The protocol was immunoSEQ multiplex PCR, while the TCRdb copy is restricted to in-frame clones and leaves out a portion. The profile shows under 75,000 clones, about 84% of them singletons. The material sequenced was blood, taken after dendritic cell vaccination. Every receptor here comes from a human donor with glioblastoma. Both conserved end residues are part of each CDR3. A D gene is named only where the DNA matches it firmly. The size of a clone is reported for some rows only, either as once, few or many, or as a class for expanded clones.

clone_size	cdr3_length	v_call	d_call	j_call	cdr3_nt	cdr3_aa
NA	13	TRBV4-3	TRBD1	TRBJ2-5	TGCGCCAGCAGCCCTACCCGGACAGGCGAGCGGTACTTC	CASSPTRTGERYF
NA	14	TRBV12-5	NA	TRBJ2-5	TGTGCTAGTGGTTTGGTACAGTCCCAAGAGACCCAGTACTTC	CASGLVQSQETQYF
NA	14	TRBV5-1	NA	TRBJ2-7	TGCGCCAGCAGCATTAGCGGTGACTCCTACGAGCAGTACTTC	CASSISGDSYEQYF
NA	14	TRBV7-2	TRBD2	TRBJ2-2	TGTGCCAGCAGCTCCGGGCGGGGGGCCGGGGAGCTGTTTTTT	CASSSGRGAGELFF
NA	18	TRBV4-3	NA	TRBJ1-2	TGCGCCAGCAGCCATCGAACTACAGGGCTTCCCCAGGACTATGGCTACACCTTC	CASSHRTTGLPQDYGYTF
NA	14	TRBV5-6	NA	TRBJ1-4	TGTGCCAGCAGCTTGGCAGGGGTAGATGAAAAACTGTTTTTT	CASSLAGVDEKLFF
few	14	TRBV11-1	NA	TRBJ1-2	TGTGCCAGCAGCTTAGCTGGCAGGGGATATGGCTACACCTTC	CASSLAGRGYGYTF
NA	16	TRBV27	TRBD2	TRBJ2-3	TGTGCCAGCAGTTACGGACTAGCGGGGAGCACAGATACGCAGTATTTT	CASSYGLAGSTDTQYF
NA	13	TRBV10-3	NA	TRBJ2-5	TGTGCCATCAGGCCCGGGGTCCAAGAGACCCAGTACTTC	CAIRPGVQETQYF
NA	15	TRBV5-8	TRBD2	TRBJ2-1	TGTGCCAGCAGCCCCGCCTGGACTAGCGTTGCTGAGCAGTTCTTC	CASSPAWTSVAEQFF
NA	14	TRBV11-1	NA	TRBJ2-3	TGTGCCAGCAGCCTCGGACTACACACAGATACGCAGTATTTT	CASSLGLHTDTQYF
NA	13	TRBV7-2	NA	TRBJ1-3	TGTGCCACCGGGCCGGGGTTTGGAAACACCATATATTTT	CATGPGFGNTIYF
NA	16	TRBV7-2	NA	TRBJ2-1	TGTGCCAGCAGTCATGGGATGCGGGGGCCCAACAATGAGCAGTTCTTC	CASSHGMRGPNNEQFF
NA	15	TRBV9	NA	TRBJ2-2	TGTGCCAGCAGCGTAGCTCCTAGCCCCGCCGGGGAGCTGTTTTTT	CASSVAPSPAGELFF
NA	16	TRBV5-1	TRBD2	TRBJ2-1	TGCGCCAGCAGCTTGCCAGCTAGCGGGGGGGCCAATGAGCAGTTCTTC	CASSLPASGGANEQFF
once	13	TRBV10-1	NA	TRBJ1-1	TGCGCCAGCAGTGAGGGCAGAAACACTGAAGCTTTCTTT	CASSEGRNTEAFF
NA	14	TRBV2	TRBD1	TRBJ2-5	TGTGCCAGCAGTCGGGACAGAAACCAAGAGACCCAGTACTTC	CASSRDRNQETQYF
NA	15	TRBV28	NA	TRBJ2-2	TGTGCCAGCAGTGGTTTAGCGTTGGGCACCGGGGAGCTGTTTTTT	CASSGLALGTGELFF
NA	16	TRBV10-2	NA	TRBJ2-1	TGCGCCAGCAGTGAGTTCGGGACATTCTCCTACAATGAGCAGTTCTTC	CASSEFGTFSYNEQFF
NA	14	TRBV11-2	NA	TRBJ2-7	TGTGCCAGCAGCCTAGGGGGGCCCTCCTACGAGCAGTACTTC	CASSLGGPSYEQYF
NA	14	TRBV19	NA	TRBJ1-2	TGTGCCAGTAGTGGTGGCGCCCCATGGGGCGGCTACACCTTC	CASSGGAPWGGYTF
NA	15	TRBV6-5	NA	TRBJ1-1	TGTGCCAGCAGTTACTCGAGCAGGGTTTCCACTGAAGCTTTCTTT	CASSYSSRVSTEAFF
NA	17	TRBV7-2	TRBD1	TRBJ1-3	TGTGCCAGCAGCTTAATGACTACAGGGGGTGGTGGAAACACCATATATTTT	CASSLMTTGGGGNTIYF
NA	15	TRBV6-1	NA	TRBJ2-2	TGTGCCAGCAGTGAAGAGGGTACGGGAGTCAGGGAGCTGTTTTTT	CASSEEGTGVRELFF
once	13	TRBV6-5	NA	TRBJ2-2	TGTGCCAGCAGTCCAGGGGTCACCGGGGAGCTGTTTTTT	CASSPGVTGELFF
once	15	TRBV5-1	TRBD1	TRBJ1-1	TGCGCCAGCAGCTTAGGCCAGGGGGTGCTGCAAGAAGCTTTCTTT	CASSLGQGVLQEAFF